What follows describes a single TCR beta chain. Its specificity is not known. The treatment: about 20 received Ad26.COV2.S at low or high dose, single or two shots; several received placebo; per-sample allocation not given. Repertoires come from day 63 after the first vaccine or placebo injection. This entry belongs to a study of Ad26.COV2.S vaccination and SARS-CoV-2 variants. Overall study: The vaccine Ad26.COV2.S was put into the muscle once, or twice with 56 days between. Study-level findings and limits: After vaccination, substantial breadth of spike-specific CD8+ and CD4+ responses was reported. Researchers reported similar non-spike TCR breadth in vaccine and placebo recipients.

TCRdb keeps only in-frame clones here, not all; method: immunoSEQ multiplex PCR. The sample has roughly 320,000 clones, around 85% seen once; the top ten hold approximately 2.2%. There are 19 residues in the CDR3. This TCR derives from a person between 18 and 59 years old who received the Ad26.COV2.S COVID-19 vaccine or a placebo. Source: peripheral blood, taken in a trial of Ad26.COV2.S vaccine versus placebo. This chain joins TRBV21-1 and TRBJ1-5. TRBV21-1 is a pseudogene. The DNA of the CDR3 is TGTGCCAGCAGCAAAGCGCTGGGGGGCGGGCGGCATAGCAATCAGCCCCAGCATTTT. Amino acid sequence: CASSKALGGGRHSNQPQHF.